Following are 32 T cell receptor beta chains from one sample sequenced in a study of response to subunit inactivated influenza vaccine. Each CDR3 protein is one row after TCRdb ran MiXCR on the RT-PCR reads. The data hold 500,000 to 750,000 distinct CDR3 sequences, with roughly 15% observed a single time. This sample comprised PBMCs from blood, obtained less than 13 days after vaccination. Receptor source: a man aged 45 to 65 who received an inactivated influenza vaccine.

This clonotype came up a few times. This rearrangement joins TRBV27 to TRBJ2-1; no clear D gene. Germline CDR1 reads MNHEY; CDR2 reads SMNVEV (reference sequence). The CDR3 spans 14 residues. V was pared by 0 bases and J by 8 bases, with 11 bases between. The CDR3 nucleotides are TGTGCCAGCAGTTTATCGACCGGCGTCGATGAGCAGTTCTTC. This sequence encodes CASSLSTGVDEQFF.

The rearrangement links TRBV15 to TRBJ2-1; 12 bases are shared with TRBD2. This CDR3 is 17 amino acids long. Germline values: CDR1 LNHNV, CDR2 YYDKDF (reference sequence). V trimming: 5 bases; J trimming: 8 bases; junction bases outside the gene matches: 13. CDR3: CATSLPTLAGGPYEQFF. The CDR3 nucleotides are TGTGCCACCAGCCTACCCACACTAGCGGGGGGTCCATATGAGCAGTTCTTC.

In its sample, this clonotype was seen many times. J is TRBJ1-1 and V is TRBV20-1; D not certain. Trimming took 5 bases from V and 5 from J, leaving 18 bases between them. Germline CDR1 and CDR2: DFQATT and SNEGSKA (reference sequence). CDR3 length: 14 residues. This CDR3 reads CSALPASKRTEAFF. CDR3 nucleotides: TGCAGTGCTCTCCCCGCTTCAAAGCGGACTGAAGCTTTCTTT.

This clonotype was seen only a few times. The chain carries TRBV3-1 and TRBJ2-7, with 10 bases identical to TRBD1. The trim removed 6 bases at V and 3 bases at J, leaving 8 bases unmatched. This CDR3 region has 15 residues. The germline V gene encodes CDR1 LGHDT and CDR2 YNNKEL (reference sequence). The CDR3 DNA follows: TGTGCCAGCAGTTCCGGGACAGGGGAATTCTACGAGCAGTACTTC. Its translation is CASSSGTGEFYEQYF.

This clonotype was seen only a few times. V usage is TRBV4-1 and J usage is TRBJ2-1; D remains unclear. Germline assignment: CDR1 MGHRA and CDR2 YSYEKL. This CDR3 spans 15 amino acids. V lost 0 bases and J 4 bases, leaving 10 bases between the germline ends. The DNA for the CDR3 is TGCGCCAGCAGCCAAGACACTGCACGGTACAATGAGCAGTTCTTC. Translated, it gives CASSQDTARYNEQFF.

This sequence joins TRBV28 and TRBJ2-2; 7 nucleotides agree with TRBD1. This CDR3 spans 15 amino acids. Germline V gene data show CDR1 as MDHEN and CDR2 as SYDVKM. V shed 5 bases, J shed 5 bases, and the junction held 8 bases outside the gene matches. CDR3 amino acids: CASSPPGTVTGELFF. DNA for the CDR3: TGTGCCAGCAGTCCCCCGGGGACAGTTACCGGGGAGCTGTTTTTT.

V gene TRBV12-3 or TRBV12-4 combines with J gene TRBJ2-6; 9 bases fit TRBD2. This CDR3 is 17 amino acids long. V was clipped by 6 bases and J by 0 bases; unmatched bases: 6. The CDR3 sequence: CASRKTSGYSGANVLTF. The CDR3 DNA is TGTGCCAGCAGGAAGACTAGCGGTTACTCTGGGGCCAACGTCCTGACTTTC.

This clonotype was seen more than once but under ten times. The chain employs TRBV18 and TRBJ2-7; no clear D gene. The V end was cut by 3 bases, the J end by 5 bases, with 11 bases between. Germline loops: CDR1 KGHSH, CDR2 LQKENI. CDR3 length: 13 amino acids. Written as DNA, the CDR3 is TGTGCCAGCTCACCGAGGCAGGCCCACGAGCAGTACTTC. Translating gives CASSPRQAHEQYF.

The chain couples TRBV6-1 to TRBJ2-7; D might be TRBD1 (5 bases). The CDR3 sequence is 15 residues long. The V end lost 4 bases, the J end lost 0 bases, and 13 bases lay between the germline ends. Germline V gene data show CDR1 as MNHNS and CDR2 as SASEGT. The CDR3 bases are TGTGCCAGCAGTGGCGACAGTACCAGCTCCTACGAGCAGTACTTC. This sequence encodes CASSGDSTSSYEQYF.

This clonotype showed up just a few times. This chain connects TRBV6-1 to TRBJ1-1; D gene unclear. The V gene's germline CDR1 is MNHNS and CDR2 SASEGT. The V end lost 6 bases, the J end lost 1 base, and 9 bases lay between the germline ends. The CDR3 contains 13 residues. The CDR3 region has the DNA TGTGCCAGCAGAGCTCATCCGAACACTGAAGCTTTCTTT. Its translation: CASRAHPNTEAFF.

This sequence joins TRBV7-9 and TRBJ2-1; 9 positions match TRBD2. The trim removed 1 base at V and 6 bases at J, leaving 10 bases unmatched. This CDR3 spans 17 amino acids. The germline CDR1 and CDR2 sequences are SEHNR and FQNEAQ (reference sequence). The CDR3 loop is CASSLGGLAGISNEQFF. The CDR3 nucleotides are TGTGCCAGCAGCTTAGGCGGCCTAGCGGGAATCAGCAATGAGCAGTTCTTC.

This chain connects TRBV15 to TRBJ2-3, with 10 nucleotides matching TRBD2. CDR1 and CDR2 from the germline V gene are LNHNV and YYDKDF (reference sequence). The V segment lost 1 base and the J segment 5 bases; nucleotides outside the gene matches: 6. This CDR3 is 16 amino acids long. This CDR3 reads CATSRGLLAGEDTQYF. The DNA of the CDR3 is TGTGCCACCAGCAGAGGTTTGCTAGCGGGGGAAGATACGCAGTATTTT. The complete variable domain, with remaining parts taken from reference TRBV15 and TRBJ2-3, reads DAMVIQNPRYQVTQFGKPVTLSCSQTLNHNVMYWYQQKSSQAPKLLFHYYDKDFNNEADTPDNFQSRRPNTSFCFLDIRSPGLGDTAMYLCATSRGLLAGEDTQYFGPGTRLTVL.

This clonotype was recorded many times. V and J are TRBV7-9 and TRBJ2-1; D is perhaps TRBD2 (6 bases). V was cut by 5 bases and J by 8 bases, with 10 bases left in between. From germline, CDR1 is SEHNR and CDR2 FQNEAQ (reference sequence). The CDR3 is 12 residues long. The CDR3 sequence is CASSGRTDEQFF. The CDR3 DNA reads as TGTGCCAGCAGCGGGAGGACCGATGAGCAGTTCTTC.

The chain has TRBV7-9 and TRBJ2-3, with D perhaps matching TRBD1 (6 bases). This CDR3 is built from 16 residues. Germline V CDR1 and CDR2: SEHNR, FQNEAQ (reference sequence). Trimming shortened V by 3 bases and J by 2 bases, and 15 bases separated the two germline ends. CDR3 sequence: CASSFDGSGHTDTQYF. The CDR3 nucleotides are TGTGCCAGCAGCTTCGACGGCTCGGGACACACAGATACGCAGTATTTT. Variable domain in full (rest from reference TRBV7-9 and TRBJ2-3): DTGVSQNPRHKITKRGQNVTFRCDPISEHNRLYWYRQTLGQGPEFLTYFQNEAQLEKSRLLSDRFSAERPKGSFSTLEIQRTEQGDSAMYLCASSFDGSGHTDTQYFGPGTRLTVL.

This clonotype was counted a few times. The J gene is TRBJ1-1, the V gene TRBV19; TRBD1 agrees at 8 bases. The CDR3 is made up of 14 amino acids. Germline assignment: CDR1 LNHDA and CDR2 SQIVND (reference sequence). Trimming cost V 6 bases and J 7 bases; bases outside gene matches: 10. The CDR3 region is CASRTFGTGIEAFF. The CDR3 DNA is TGTGCCAGTAGAACATTCGGGACAGGTATTGAAGCTTTCTTT.

This clonotype has ten or more counts. The chain employs TRBV7-6 and TRBJ2-2; D uncertain. The CDR3 covers 14 residues. The V gene lost 5 bases and the J gene lost 2 bases, with 9 bases spanning the gap. Germline V gene sequence: CDR1 SGHVS, CDR2 FNYEAQ. The CDR3 nucleotides are TGTGCCAGCAGCCGCACCACCAACACCGGGGAGCTGTTTTTT. Protein: CASSRTTNTGELFF.

The CDR3 is CASSPANYEQYF. CDR3 DNA sequence: TGTGCCAGCAGTCCAGCAAACTACGAGCAGTACTTC. The V call is TRBV12-3 or TRBV12-4, the J call TRBJ2-7; D is unresolved. V was pared by 5 bases and J by 3 bases, with 8 bases between. This CDR3 spans 12 amino acids.

Here the CDR3 DNA reads TGTGCCAGCAGCTTAGAACACGTAAGCTCCTACAATGAGCAGTTCTTC. Translated: CASSLEHVSSYNEQFF. The rearrangement uses TRBV7-8 and TRBJ2-1; no clear D. This CDR3 region has 16 residues. CDR1 is SGHVS and CDR2 is FQNEAQ in the germline V gene. Trimming cost V 1 base and J 0 bases, with 10 bases left between them. Filled out from reference TRBV7-8 and TRBJ2-1, the complete variable domain reads GAGVSQSPRYKVAKRGQDVALRCDPISGHVSLFWYQQALGQGPEFLTYFQNEAQLDKSGLPSDRFFAERPEGSVSTLKIQRTQQEDSAVYLCASSLEHVSSYNEQFFGPGTRLTVL.

V and J are TRBV3-1 and TRBJ1-5; TRBD1 is a possible D gene (6 bases). CDR1 LGHDT and CDR2 YNNKEL come from the germline V gene (reference sequence). CDR3 size: 15 residues. Trimming took 1 base from V and 6 from J, leaving 13 bases between them. CDR3 amino acids: CASSQGMGAGQPQHF. In nucleotides, the CDR3 is TGTGCCAGCAGCCAAGGGATGGGGGCCGGTCAGCCCCAGCATTTT.

The chain uses TRBV4-1 and TRBJ2-2; 7 nucleotides match TRBD2. The CDR3 totals 16 residues. V trimming: 4 bases; J trimming: 4 bases; junction bases outside the gene matches: 9. In germline, CDR1 is MGHRA, CDR2 YSYEKL. The CDR3 coding sequence is TGCGCCAGCAGCCCCCATCTGGCGGGGGTCACCGGGGAGCTGTTTTTT. Its translation is CASSPHLAGVTGELFF.

The rearrangement uses TRBV14 and TRBJ2-5; D is unresolved. The CDR3 has 16 amino acids. Trimming left V 0 bases short and J 1 base short, with 12 bases between. Germline CDR1 SGHDN, CDR2 FVKESK. This CDR3 reads CASSQEYGVPQETQYF. In DNA form, the CDR3 reads TGTGCCAGCAGCCAAGAATATGGGGTACCCCAAGAGACCCAGTACTTC.

The V gene is TRBV27, the J gene TRBJ2-7; 12 nucleotides match TRBD2. Losses at the gene ends were 4 bases for V and 0 bases for J; bases not matched to a gene: 1. This CDR3 has 15 residues. CDR1 is MNHEY, CDR2 SMNVEV, per germline (reference sequence). CDR3 sequence (DNA): TGTGCCAGCAGTTGGACTAGCGGGGCCTCCTACGAGCAGTACTTC. It yields the protein CASSWTSGASYEQYF.

This clonotype was detected ten times or more. This rearrangement joins TRBV29-1 to TRBJ2-5; D assignment may be TRBD1 or TRBD2 (5 bases each). CDR3 length: 11 residues. Germline values: CDR1 SQVTM, CDR2 ANQGSEA. CDR3 nucleotides: TGCAGTCGGGGCGGATTGGAGACCCAGTACTTC. Translation: CSRGGLETQYF.

This rearrangement joins TRBV12-5 to TRBJ1-1; TRBD1 matches at 8 bases. The CDR3 extends over 13 amino acids. V lost 6 bases and J lost 5; bases outside the gene matches: 5. CDR1 is LGHNT, CDR2 FRNRAP, per germline. The CDR3 DNA sequence: TGTGCTAGTGGAAAACAGGGGGTTACTGAAGCTTTCTTT. It encodes CASGKQGVTEAFF.

This rearrangement joins TRBV7-2 to TRBJ1-1; TRBD1 matches at 9 bases. This CDR3 region has 15 residues. Germline CDR1 reads SGHTA; CDR2 reads FQGNSA. Trimming cost V 5 bases and J 0 bases; bases outside gene matches: 4. DNA of the CDR3: TGTGCCAGCAGCGCAACAGGGGGCATGAACACTGAAGCTTTCTTT. It specifies CASSATGGMNTEAFF.

J is TRBJ1-2 and V is TRBV12-3 or TRBV12-4, with D unresolved. The CDR3 length is 14 residues. Between the trimmed V and J ends, which lost 3 bases and 8 bases, there was a span of 16 bases. This chain's CDR3 is CASSLVYRFGGYTF. In DNA form, the CDR3 reads TGTGCCAGCAGTTTGGTCTACCGTTTTGGGGGCTACACCTTC.

This clonotype was observed a handful of times. This sequence joins TRBV7-2 and TRBJ2-5; tentatively, D is TRBD1 (5 bases). Germline CDR1 and CDR2: SGHTA and FQGNSA. This CDR3 is 15 amino acids long. Trimming shortened V by 3 bases and J by 4 bases, and 15 bases separated the two germline ends. CDR3 coding DNA: TGTGCCAGCAGCTTGTTTGGTCAGGGCCCAGAGACCCAGTACTTC. Amino acids: CASSLFGQGPETQYF.

This clonotype has just a few counts. The chain uses TRBV28 and TRBJ1-4; D gene uncertain. CDR3 length equals 16 residues. V dropped 6 bases and J dropped 5 bases, with 19 bases sitting between them. The germline gives CDR1 MDHEN, CDR2 SYDVKM. The CDR3, as DNA: TGTGCCAGCAGGTATCCCGGCTGGGCCGGGAATGAAAAACTGTTTTTT. Translation: CASRYPGWAGNEKLFF.

There are a few counts of this clonotype. The J gene is TRBJ1-2, the V gene TRBV7-9; D uncertain. There are 17 residues in the CDR3. V was clipped by 5 bases and J by 4 bases, with 23 bases between them. Germline lookup yields CDR1 SEHNR and CDR2 FQNEAQ (reference sequence). CDR3 DNA sequence: TGTGCCAGCAGCCGTGGTGGTGCGCTCCAGCGGACCTATGGCTACACCTTC. The encoded protein is CASSRGGALQRTYGYTF.

Note on this clonotype: Relative to the germline gene, one junction end is altered; a read error may explain this. This chain joins TRBV5-1 and TRBJ1-6; 9 nucleotides align to TRBD1. Germline loops: CDR1 SGHRS, CDR2 YFSETQ. CDR3 length: 15 amino acids. The CDR3 nucleotides are TGCGCCAGCAGCGAACAGGGGGCGCGAAATTCACCTCTCCACTTT. It specifies CASSEQGARNSPLHF.

The rearrangement joins TRBV7-3 to TRBJ2-2; D gene unclear. The CDR3 has 14 residues. Germline V gene lookup returns CDR1 SGHTA and CDR2 FQGTGA. V was clipped by 5 bases and J by 7 bases, with 14 bases between them. CDR3 sequence: CASSLTRTDGELFF. The CDR3, as DNA: TGTGCCAGCAGCCTGACTCGAACGGACGGGGAGCTGTTTTTT. The variable domain in full, completed from reference TRBV7-3 and TRBJ2-2, reads GAGVSQTPSNKVTEKGKYVELRCDPISGHTALYWYRQSLGQGPEFLIYFQGTGAADDSGLPNDRFFAVRPEGSVSTLKIQRTERGDSAVYLCASSLTRTDGELFFGEGSRLTVL.

The chain couples TRBV5-4 to TRBJ2-1; TRBD1 aligns across 9 bases. V shed 4 bases and J 7 bases; nucleotides not matched to a gene: 9. Per the germline V gene, CDR1 is SGHNT and CDR2 is YYREEE (reference sequence). This CDR3 spans 15 amino acids. The CDR3 region has the DNA TGTGCCAGCAGCACAGTACAGGGGGCGCGAAATGAGCAGTTCTTC. Its translation is CASSTVQGARNEQFF.